Listed below are T cell receptor beta chains from one sample, sequenced in a study of CD8 T cells in Susac syndrome. TCRdb called the immunoSEQ multiplex PCR reads again in MiXCR, with one record for every CDR3 protein. This table has 200,000 or so distinct CDR3 sequences, approximately 95% appearing once. Sample: CD8+ T cells from PBMCs. All receptors come from a human donor with Susac syndrome. CDR3s include the opening cysteine and the closing phenylalanine or tryptophan. D genes are given only for firm matches. A row's size may be missing; if present it is once, few, many or a size class.

V gene	D gene	clone size	J gene	CDR3 DNA	CDR3 protein
TRBV2	.	.	TRBJ1-1	TGTGCCAGCAGTGAAGGCCAGGGCATAGCTTTCTTT	CASSEGQGIAFF
TRBV24-1	.	once	TRBJ2-5	TGTGCCACCAGTGTCCCAAGTAAGACCCAGTACTTC	CATSVPSKTQYF
TRBV7-6	TRBD1	.	TRBJ1-6	TGTGCCAGCGGAACGGGACAGTATAATTCACCCCTCCACTTT	CASGTGQYNSPLHF
TRBV27	.	once	TRBJ1-5	TGTGCCTCCTGGGACATGTCAAATCAGCCCCAGCATTTT	CASWDMSNQPQHF
TRBV5-5	.	few	TRBJ2-1	TGTGCCAGCAGCTTGGACAGCTACAATGAGCAGTTCTTC	CASSLDSYNEQFF
TRBV6-5	.	few	TRBJ2-1	TGTGCCAGCAGTTACTCAGAGGGAGACGAGCAGTTCTTC	CASSYSEGDEQFF
TRBV4-1	.	once	TRBJ2-2	TGCGCCAGCAGCCAAGGGTACTCAGGGCGGCTAAACACCGGGGAGCTGTTTTTT	CASSQGYSGRLNTGELFF
TRBV25-1	.	.	TRBJ1-1	TGTGCCAGCAGTGTCGGTTCTGAAGCTTTCTTT	CASSVGSEAFF
TRBV27	TRBD2	.	TRBJ2-1	TGTGCCAGCAGTTTCGGCGGGGGGATCTACAATGAGCAGTTCTTC	CASSFGGGIYNEQFF
TRBV5-8	.	.	TRBJ2-5	TGTGCCAGCAGCTTGAAGCGAGCGGGTCCTCAAGAGACCCAGTACTTC	CASSLKRAGPQETQYF
TRBV27	.	.	TRBJ2-7	TGTGCCAGCAGTAATTCTCCGGTCGGGACCTACGAGCAGTACTTC	CASSNSPVGTYEQYF
TRBV3-1	TRBD1	.	TRBJ1-1	TGTGCCAGCAGCTATACAGGGGTAAAAACTGAAGCTTTCTTT	CASSYTGVKTEAFF
TRBV28	.	.	TRBJ2-1	TGTGCCAGCAGTTTATTCGGCGAAACCTACAATGAGCAGTTCTTC	CASSLFGETYNEQFF
TRBV2	.	.	TRBJ1-1	TGTGCCAGCACTCACCCGGGGGGCAACACTGAAGCTTTCTTT	CASTHPGGNTEAFF
TRBV20-1	.	.	TRBJ1-1	TGCAGTGCTAGGGACAGCATGAACACTGAAGCTTTCTTT	CSARDSMNTEAFF
TRBV11-2	.	.	TRBJ2-2	TGTGCCAGCAGCTTACGGAACACCGGGGAGCTGTTTTTT	CASSLRNTGELFF
TRBV24-1	.	.	TRBJ2-7	TGTGCCACCAGTGATCGCGACAGGTCCTACGAGCAGTACTTC	CATSDRDRSYEQYF